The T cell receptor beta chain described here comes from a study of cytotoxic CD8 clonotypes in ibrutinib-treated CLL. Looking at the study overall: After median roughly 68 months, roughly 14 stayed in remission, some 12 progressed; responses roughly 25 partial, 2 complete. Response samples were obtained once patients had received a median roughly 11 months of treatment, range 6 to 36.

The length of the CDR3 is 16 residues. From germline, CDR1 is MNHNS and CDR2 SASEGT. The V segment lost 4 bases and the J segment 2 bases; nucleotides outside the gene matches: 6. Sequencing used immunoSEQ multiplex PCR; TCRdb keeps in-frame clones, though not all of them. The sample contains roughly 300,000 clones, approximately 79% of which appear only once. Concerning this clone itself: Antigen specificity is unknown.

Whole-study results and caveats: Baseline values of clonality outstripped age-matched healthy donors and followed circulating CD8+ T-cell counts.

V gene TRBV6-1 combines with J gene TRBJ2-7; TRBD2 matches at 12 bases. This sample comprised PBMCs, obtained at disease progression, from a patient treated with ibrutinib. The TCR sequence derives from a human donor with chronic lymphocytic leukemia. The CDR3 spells CASSGLTSGGPYEQYF. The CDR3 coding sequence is TGTGCCAGCAGTGGCCTGACTAGCGGGGGACCCTACGAGCAGTACTTC.